Presented here are 13 T cell receptor beta chains from one specimen sequenced in a study of blood T cell repertoires in COVID-19. Measured with immunoSEQ multiplex PCR; TCRdb has only the in-frame clones, and not every one. Of roughly 520,000 clones in the sample, 88% were seen once. Sequencing was carried out using PBMCs or T cells enriched from blood (not recorded which). These receptors all come from a woman in her thirties or forties who had recovered from COVID-19.

This chain joins TRBV24-1 and TRBJ2-7, with D maybe TRBD1 (6 bases). Deletions cut 4 bases from V and 4 bases from J, with 16 bases between. Germline V lookup: CDR1 KGHDR, CDR2 SFDVKD. The CDR3 has 15 amino acids. Here the CDR3 reads CATSDPSRGRYEQYF. The DNA of the CDR3 is TGTGCCACCAGTGACCCTAGCAGGGGCAGGTACGAGCAGTACTTC.

This clone was detected once. The rearrangement joins TRBV2 to TRBJ2-1; D unclear. V gave up 2 bases and J gave up 10 bases, with 6 bases separating them. There are 11 residues in the CDR3. Per the germline V gene, CDR1 is SNHLY and CDR2 is FYNNEI. The CDR3 DNA is TGTGCCAGCAGTGAATCCCAGGAGCAGTTCTTC. Translating it yields CASSESQEQFF.

This chain connects TRBV5-5 to TRBJ2-7, with 8 bases aligning to TRBD1. The CDR3 sequence is 13 residues long. Germline V gene sequence: CDR1 SGHKS, CDR2 YYEKEE (reference sequence). J lost 7 bases, V lost 4 bases, and 7 bases had no gene match. As DNA, the CDR3 is TGTGCCAGCAGCCAGCAGGGGGCGGGGGAGCAGTACTTC. Its translation: CASSQQGAGEQYF.

This clone was observed a handful of times. The chain employs TRBV7-9 and TRBJ2-7; 10 bases agree with TRBD1. The germline CDR1 and CDR2 sequences are SEHNR and FQNEAQ (reference sequence). This CDR3 contains 13 residues. Germline trimming cut 8 bases from V and 4 bases from J; bases unmatched to any gene: 5. CDR3 loop: CASRQGAGYEQYF. The CDR3 DNA sequence: TGTGCCAGCCGACAGGGGGCGGGGTACGAGCAGTACTTC.

This rearrangement joins TRBV30 to TRBJ1-6; D is undetermined. V shed 2 bases and J shed 7 bases, with 6 bases lying between them. The CDR3 is 12 amino acids. In germline, CDR1 is GTSNPN, CDR2 SVGIG (reference sequence). The CDR3: CAWSTRNSPLHF. Here the CDR3 DNA reads TGTGCCTGGAGTACTAGGAATTCACCCCTCCACTTT.

The gene calls are TRBV11-3 and TRBJ2-1; D possibly corresponds to TRBD2 (5 bases). From germline, CDR1 is SGHNT and CDR2 YENEEA. Trimming took 4 bases from V and 6 from J, leaving 10 bases between them. The CDR3 consists of 13 residues. In nucleotides, the CDR3 is TGTGCCAGCAGCTGGCCCGCGGGCAATGAGCAGTTCTTC. Translation: CASSWPAGNEQFF.

The V and J genes are TRBV5-5 and TRBJ2-5; 7 bases match TRBD2. Germline trimming cut 4 bases from V and 5 bases from J; bases unmatched to any gene: 5. The CDR3 has 13 amino acids. The germline V gene encodes CDR1 SGHKS and CDR2 YYEKEE (reference sequence). CDR3 residues: CASSTAGGETQYF. CDR3 bases: TGTGCCAGCAGCACCGCCGGGGGGGAGACCCAGTACTTC.

The chain has TRBV7-2 and TRBJ1-1; 7 bases agree with TRBD1. The germline CDR1 and CDR2 sequences are SGHTA and FQGNSA. This CDR3 is 13 amino acids long. After removal of 8 bases from V and 9 bases from J, the junction contained 12 bases not matched to a gene. CDR3 bases: TGTGCCAGCCAACGGGACCAGGGGGGTCAAGCTTTCTTT. Translation: CASQRDQGGQAFF.

The chain links TRBV15 to TRBJ2-5; TRBD1 is a possible D gene (6 bases). Trimming removed 0 bases at V and 4 bases at J, with 6 bases between. The CDR3 sequence is 13 residues long. Germline V gene data show CDR1 as LNHNV and CDR2 as YYDKDF (reference sequence). The CDR3 spells CATSRDRGETQYF. In DNA form, the CDR3 reads TGTGCCACCAGCAGAGACAGGGGAGAGACCCAGTACTTC.

The chain couples TRBV7-2 to TRBJ2-7; 9 positions agree with TRBD2. The CDR3 totals 14 residues. J was trimmed by 5 bases and V by 5 bases; bases with no gene match: 7. Germline V gives CDR1 SGHTA, CDR2 FQGNSA. CDR3 DNA: TGTGCCAGCAGCAAAGCGGGAGGAATCGACGAGCAGTACTTC. Translation: CASSKAGGIDEQYF.

V gene TRBV27 combines with J gene TRBJ2-2; 12 nucleotides line up with TRBD2. V gave up 5 bases and J gave up 0 bases; unmatched junction bases: 4. The CDR3 has 17 amino acids. Germline V CDR1 and CDR2: MNHEY, SMNVEV (reference sequence). The CDR3 bases are TGTGCCAGCAGTACCCGACTAGCGGGAGCGAACACCGGGGAGCTGTTTTTT. This translates into CASSTRLAGANTGELFF.

This chain uses TRBV9 with TRBJ2-2, with D hard to call. Germline CDR1 reads SGDLS; CDR2 reads YYNGEE. The CDR3 consists of 13 residues. Between the trimmed V and J ends, which lost 0 bases and 4 bases, there was a span of 4 bases. Here the CDR3 DNA reads TGTGCCAGCAGCGTAGATAGCACCGGGGAGCTGTTTTTT. Encoded protein: CASSVDSTGELFF.

The chain couples TRBV7-2 to TRBJ2-1; TRBD2 is a possible D gene (6 bases). This CDR3 spans 14 amino acids. Trimming removed 5 bases from V and 5 bases from J, with 13 bases in between. Germline assignment: CDR1 SGHTA and CDR2 FQGNSA. As DNA, the CDR3 is TGTGCCAGCAGCCGTATCGGGACTGACAATGAGCAGTTCTTC. It encodes CASSRIGTDNEQFF.